These 10 T cell receptor beta chains were all obtained from the same sample, sequenced in a study of identical twins. TCRdb reanalysed the 5' RACE reads using MiXCR and keeps one entry per CDR3 protein. This sample has 500,000 to 550,000 distinct CDR3 sequences, with roughly a fifth found just once. The sample also formed part of further work on T cells expressing NK-cell markers.

The sample comprised CD4+ T cells sorted from blood. Receptors originate from a woman under 30 in good health.

In its sample, this clonotype was seen a few times. This rearrangement joins TRBV20-1 to TRBJ2-5; 7 bases agree with TRBD1. V shed 4 bases, J shed 4 bases, and the junction held 12 bases outside the gene matches. Germline V gene lookup returns CDR1 DFQATT and CDR2 SNEGSKA (reference sequence). The CDR3 is 15 amino acids. CDR3 in DNA: TGCAGTGCTACAGACCGGGACAGAGGGGGAGAGACCCAGTACTTC. This translates into CSATDRDRGGETQYF.

This clonotype came up many times. V is TRBV3-1 and J is TRBJ2-5; D is unresolved. The CDR3 loop spans 13 amino acids. Germline CDR1 LGHDT, CDR2 YNNKEL (reference sequence). The V and J ends lost 5 bases and 0 bases respectively, with 7 bases between them. CDR3 nucleotide sequence: TGTGCCAGCAGCACTTCGTACCAAGAGACCCAGTACTTC. This sequence encodes CASSTSYQETQYF.

This chain links TRBV15 with TRBJ2-3; D is possibly TRBD1 (5 bases). The germline V gene encodes CDR1 LNHNV and CDR2 YYDKDF (reference sequence). This CDR3 is built from 15 residues. Trimming cost V 5 bases and J 2 bases, with 14 bases left between them. CDR3 sequence reads: CATSSNRRYTDTQYF. CDR3 sequence (DNA): TGTGCCACCAGCTCAAACAGGAGATACACAGATACGCAGTATTTT.

V gene TRBV20-1 combines with J gene TRBJ2-7, with 13 bases fitting TRBD2. CDR3 length: 16 residues. Germline V gives CDR1 DFQATT, CDR2 SNEGSKA (reference sequence). The trim removed 4 bases at V and 5 bases at J, leaving 11 bases unmatched. The CDR3 here is CSATKRRTSGSHEQYF. The CDR3 coding sequence is TGCAGTGCTACAAAAAGAAGGACTAGCGGGAGTCACGAGCAGTACTTC.

The chain carries TRBV6-1 and TRBJ2-5; 8 positions match TRBD2. The CDR3 is 15 residues long. After removal of 2 bases from V and 4 bases from J, the junction contained 6 bases not matched to a gene. Per the germline V gene, CDR1 is MNHNS and CDR2 is SASEGT. The CDR3 sequence is CASSEPGGVRETQYF. CDR3 DNA sequence: TGTGCCAGCAGTGAACCGGGGGGGGTAAGAGAGACCCAGTACTTC.

This clonotype was observed a handful of times. The chain combines TRBV29-1 with TRBJ2-7; D assignment may be TRBD1 or TRBD2 (5 bases each). CDR1 and CDR2 (germline): SQVTM, ANQGSEA. CDR3 length equals 14 residues. Trimming removed 0 bases at V and 4 bases at J, with 13 bases between. CDR3 DNA sequence: TGCAGCGTTGAAGAGTGGGGGACGGCTTACGAGCAGTACTTC. Translation: CSVEEWGTAYEQYF.

This clonotype has only a few counts. This rearrangement joins TRBV10-3 to TRBJ2-1; D may be TRBD1 (5 bases). V lost 2 bases and J 9 bases, leaving 17 bases between the germline ends. CDR1 and CDR2 (germline): ENHRY, SYGVKD. This CDR3 contains 15 residues. The DNA of the CDR3 is TGTGCCATCAGTGAGAAAGGGGCCAGGTTGAGTGAGCAGTTCTTC. This codes for CAISEKGARLSEQFF.

V gene TRBV12-3 or TRBV12-4 combines with J gene TRBJ2-5; TRBD2 aligns across 9 bases. V trimming: 5 bases; J trimming: 8 bases; junction bases outside the gene matches: 9. There are 14 residues in the CDR3. CDR3 coding DNA: TGTGCCAGCAGTCCATTAATAGCGGGAGTCACCCAGTACTTC. This sequence encodes CASSPLIAGVTQYF.

In DNA, the CDR3 is TGTGCCAGCCGAAGGGCGGCACGAAATCAGCCCCAGCATTTT. Its translation is CASRRAARNQPQHF. This chain connects TRBV6-1 to TRBJ1-5; D call uncertain. The CDR3 totals 14 residues. Germline CDR1 is MNHNS and CDR2 is SASEGT. The V gene lost 8 bases and the J gene lost 4 bases, with 15 bases spanning the gap.

This clonotype was detected only a few times. The chain has TRBV20-1 and TRBJ2-2, with D perhaps TRBD2 (6 bases). The CDR3 spans 14 residues. Germline CDR1 and CDR2: DFQATT and SNEGSKA (reference sequence). V was pared by 3 bases and J by 4 bases, with 12 bases between. CDR3: CSASGLALTGELFF. DNA for the CDR3: TGCAGTGCTAGTGGCCTAGCGCTCACCGGGGAGCTGTTTTTT.